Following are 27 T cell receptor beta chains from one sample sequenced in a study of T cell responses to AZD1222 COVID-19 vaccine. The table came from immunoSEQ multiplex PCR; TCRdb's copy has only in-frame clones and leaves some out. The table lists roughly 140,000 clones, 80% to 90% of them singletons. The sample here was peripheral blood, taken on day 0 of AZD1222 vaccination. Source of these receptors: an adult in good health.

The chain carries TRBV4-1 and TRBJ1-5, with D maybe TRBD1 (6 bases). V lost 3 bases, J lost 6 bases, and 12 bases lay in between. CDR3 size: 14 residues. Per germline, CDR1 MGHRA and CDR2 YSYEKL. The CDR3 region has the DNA TGCGCCAGCAGCCACACAGGGCTGGGTCAGCCCCAGCATTTT. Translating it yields CASSHTGLGQPQHF.

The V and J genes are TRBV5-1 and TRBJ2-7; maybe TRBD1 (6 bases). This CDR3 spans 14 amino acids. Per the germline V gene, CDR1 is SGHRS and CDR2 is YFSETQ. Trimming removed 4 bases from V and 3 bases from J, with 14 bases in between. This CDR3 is CASSLAPGDYEQYF. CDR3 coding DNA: TGCGCCAGCAGCCTTGCCCCAGGGGACTACGAGCAGTACTTC.

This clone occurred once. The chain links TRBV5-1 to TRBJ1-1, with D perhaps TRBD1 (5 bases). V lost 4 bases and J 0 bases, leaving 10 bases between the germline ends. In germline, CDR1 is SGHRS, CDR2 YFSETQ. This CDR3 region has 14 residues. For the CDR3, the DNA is TGCGCCAGCAGCCCAAAGACAGTGAACACTGAAGCTTTCTTT. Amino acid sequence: CASSPKTVNTEAFF.

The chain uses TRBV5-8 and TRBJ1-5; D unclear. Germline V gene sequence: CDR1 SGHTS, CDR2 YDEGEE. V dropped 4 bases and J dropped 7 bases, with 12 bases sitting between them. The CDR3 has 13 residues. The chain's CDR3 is CASSDDWTQPQHF. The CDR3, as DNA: TGTGCCAGCAGCGACGACTGGACCCAGCCCCAGCATTTT.

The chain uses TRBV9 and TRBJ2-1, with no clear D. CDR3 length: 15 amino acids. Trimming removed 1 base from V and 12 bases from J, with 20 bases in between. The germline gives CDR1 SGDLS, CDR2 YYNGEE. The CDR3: CASSVSPSSSERQFF. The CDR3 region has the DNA TGTGCCAGCAGCGTATCTCCCTCTTCCTCCGAAAGGCAGTTCTTC. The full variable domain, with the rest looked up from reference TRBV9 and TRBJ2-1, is DSGVTQTPKHLITATGQRVTLRCSPRSGDLSVYWYQQSLDQGLQFLIQYYNGEERAKGNILERFSAQQFPDLHSELNLSSLELGDSALYFCASSVSPSSSERQFFGPGTRLTVL.

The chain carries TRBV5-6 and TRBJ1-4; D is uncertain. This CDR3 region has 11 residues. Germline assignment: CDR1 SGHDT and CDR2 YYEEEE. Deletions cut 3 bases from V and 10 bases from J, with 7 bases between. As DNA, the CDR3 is TGTGCCAGCAGCTCCCTTGGAAAACTGTTTTTT. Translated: CASSSLGKLFF.

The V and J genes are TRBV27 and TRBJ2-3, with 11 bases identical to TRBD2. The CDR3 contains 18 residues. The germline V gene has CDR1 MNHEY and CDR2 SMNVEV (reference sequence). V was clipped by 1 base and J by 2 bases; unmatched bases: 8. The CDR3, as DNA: TGTGCCAGCAGTTTATTGGACACGGGACTAGCGGCCACAGATACGCAGTATTTT. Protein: CASSLLDTGLAATDTQYF.

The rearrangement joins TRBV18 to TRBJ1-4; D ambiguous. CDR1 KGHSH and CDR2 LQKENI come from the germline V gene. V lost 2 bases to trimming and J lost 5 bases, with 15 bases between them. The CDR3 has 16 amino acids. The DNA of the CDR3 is TGTGCCAGCTCACCAAGGTCAGGTCAGACGAATGAAAAACTGTTTTTT. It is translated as CASSPRSGQTNEKLFF.

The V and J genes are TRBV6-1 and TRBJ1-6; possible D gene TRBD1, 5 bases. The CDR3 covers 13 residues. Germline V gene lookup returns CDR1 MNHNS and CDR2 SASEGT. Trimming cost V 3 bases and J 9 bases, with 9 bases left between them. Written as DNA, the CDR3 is TGTGCCAGCAGTGAGGACATAGGTTCACCCCTCCACTTT. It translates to CASSEDIGSPLHF.

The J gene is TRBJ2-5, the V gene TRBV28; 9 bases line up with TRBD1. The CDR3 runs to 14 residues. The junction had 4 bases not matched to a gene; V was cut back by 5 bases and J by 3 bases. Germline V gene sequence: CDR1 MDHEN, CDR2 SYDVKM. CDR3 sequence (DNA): TGTGCCAGCAGTCGGGGACAGGGTAAAGAGACCCAGTACTTC. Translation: CASSRGQGKETQYF.

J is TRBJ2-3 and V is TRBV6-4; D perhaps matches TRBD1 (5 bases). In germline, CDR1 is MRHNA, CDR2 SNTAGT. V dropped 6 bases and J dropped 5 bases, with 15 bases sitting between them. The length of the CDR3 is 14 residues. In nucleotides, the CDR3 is TGTGCCAGCAGGGAGACAGCTACCTTAGATACGCAGTATTTT. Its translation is CASRETATLDTQYF.

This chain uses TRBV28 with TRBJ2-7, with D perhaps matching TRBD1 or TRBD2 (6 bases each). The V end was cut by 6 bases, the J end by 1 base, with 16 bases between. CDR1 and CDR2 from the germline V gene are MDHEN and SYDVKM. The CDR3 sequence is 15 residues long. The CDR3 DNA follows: TGTGCCAGCAGCCTAATCCCGGGGGCATCCTACGAGCAGTACTTC. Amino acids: CASSLIPGASYEQYF.

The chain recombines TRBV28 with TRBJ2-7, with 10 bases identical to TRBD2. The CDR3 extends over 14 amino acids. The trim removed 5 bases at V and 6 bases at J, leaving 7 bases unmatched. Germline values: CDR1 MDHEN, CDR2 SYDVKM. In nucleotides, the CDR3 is TGTGCCAGCAGTATTATAGCGGGAGGATCCGAGCAGTACTTC. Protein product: CASSIIAGGSEQYF.

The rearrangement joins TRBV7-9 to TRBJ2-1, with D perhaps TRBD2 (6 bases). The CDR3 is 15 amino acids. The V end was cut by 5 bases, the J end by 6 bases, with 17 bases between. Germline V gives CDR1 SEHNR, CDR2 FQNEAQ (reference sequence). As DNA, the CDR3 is TGTGCCAGCAGCCTGGGGGGTTGGACGGGCAATGAGCAGTTCTTC. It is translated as CASSLGGWTGNEQFF.

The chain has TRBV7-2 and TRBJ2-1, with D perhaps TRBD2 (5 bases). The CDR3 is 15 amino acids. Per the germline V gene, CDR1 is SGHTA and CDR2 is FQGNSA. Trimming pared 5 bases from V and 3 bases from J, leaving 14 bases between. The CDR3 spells CASSPGWASYNEQFF. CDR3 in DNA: TGTGCCAGCAGCCCGGGATGGGCCAGCTACAATGAGCAGTTCTTC.

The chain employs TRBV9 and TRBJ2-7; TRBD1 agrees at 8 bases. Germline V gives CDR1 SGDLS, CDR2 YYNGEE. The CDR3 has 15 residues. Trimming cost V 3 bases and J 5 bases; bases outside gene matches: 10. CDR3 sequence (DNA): TGTGCCAGCAGCGGCGGACAGGGAAGCCCTCACGAGCAGTACTTC. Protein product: CASSGGQGSPHEQYF.

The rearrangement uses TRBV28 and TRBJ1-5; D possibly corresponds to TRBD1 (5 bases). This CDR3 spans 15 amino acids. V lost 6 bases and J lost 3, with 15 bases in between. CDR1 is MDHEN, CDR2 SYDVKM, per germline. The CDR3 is CASSRGGGNNQPQHF. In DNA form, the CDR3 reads TGTGCCAGCAGCCGTGGGGGGGGGAACAATCAGCCCCAGCATTTT.

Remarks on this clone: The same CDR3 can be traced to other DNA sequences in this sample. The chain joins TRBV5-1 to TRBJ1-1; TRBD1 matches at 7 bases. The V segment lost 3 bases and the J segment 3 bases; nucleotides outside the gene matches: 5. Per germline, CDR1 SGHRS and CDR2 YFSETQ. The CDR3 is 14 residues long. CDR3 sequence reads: CASSSAGGYTEAFF. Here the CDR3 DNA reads TGCGCCAGCAGCTCCGCAGGGGGGTACACTGAAGCTTTCTTT.

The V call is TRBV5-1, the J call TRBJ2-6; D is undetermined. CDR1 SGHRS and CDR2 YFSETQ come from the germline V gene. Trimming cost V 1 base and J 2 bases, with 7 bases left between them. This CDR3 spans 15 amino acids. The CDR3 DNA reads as TGCGCCAGCAGCTTGTTAGGGACTGGGGCCAACGTCCTGACTTTC. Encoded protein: CASSLLGTGANVLTF.

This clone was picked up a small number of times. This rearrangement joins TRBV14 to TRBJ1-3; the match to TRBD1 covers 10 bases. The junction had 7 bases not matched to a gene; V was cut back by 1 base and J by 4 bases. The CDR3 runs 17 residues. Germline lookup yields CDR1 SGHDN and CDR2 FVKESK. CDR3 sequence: CASSQAGQGIAGNTIYF. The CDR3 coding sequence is TGTGCCAGCAGCCAAGCGGGACAGGGGATCGCCGGAAACACCATATATTTT.

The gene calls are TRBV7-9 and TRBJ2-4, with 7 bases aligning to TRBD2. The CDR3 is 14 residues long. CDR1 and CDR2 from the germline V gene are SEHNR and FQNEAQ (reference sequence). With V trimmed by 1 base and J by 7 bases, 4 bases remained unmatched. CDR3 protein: CASSLEAGTNIQYF. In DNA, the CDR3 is TGTGCCAGCAGCTTAGAAGCGGGAACTAACATTCAGTACTTC. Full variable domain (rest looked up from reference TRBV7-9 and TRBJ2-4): DTGVSQNPRHKITKRGQNVTFRCDPISEHNRLYWYRQTLGQGPEFLTYFQNEAQLEKSRLLSDRFSAERPKGSFSTLEIQRTEQGDSAMYLCASSLEAGTNIQYFGAGTRLSVL.

The CDR3 sequence: CASSLPGYRSEAFF. CDR3 in DNA: TGTGCCAGCAGCTTACCCGGGTACAGATCGGAAGCTTTCTTT. This chain connects TRBV7-2 to TRBJ1-1, with D uncertain. The CDR3 is 14 residues long. CDR1 and CDR2 from the germline V gene are SGHTA and FQGNSA. V was pared by 2 bases and J by 8 bases, with 15 bases between.

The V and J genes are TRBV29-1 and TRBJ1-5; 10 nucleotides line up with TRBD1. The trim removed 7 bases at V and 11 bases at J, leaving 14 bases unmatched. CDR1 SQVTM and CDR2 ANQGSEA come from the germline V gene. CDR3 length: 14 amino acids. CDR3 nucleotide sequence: TGCAGCGCTAGCACGGGACAGGGGTCCAGGGCCCAGCATTTT. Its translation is CSASTGQGSRAQHF.

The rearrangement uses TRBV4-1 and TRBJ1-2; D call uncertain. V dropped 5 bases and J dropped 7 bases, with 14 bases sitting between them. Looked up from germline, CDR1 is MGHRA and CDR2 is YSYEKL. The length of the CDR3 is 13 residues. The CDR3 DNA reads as TGCGCCAGCAGCTTCCACTCCAGTAGTGGCTACACCTTC. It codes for CASSFHSSSGYTF.

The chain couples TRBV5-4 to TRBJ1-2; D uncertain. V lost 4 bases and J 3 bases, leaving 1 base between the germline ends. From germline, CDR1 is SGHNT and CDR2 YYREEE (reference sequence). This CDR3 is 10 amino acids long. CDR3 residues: CASSDYGYTF. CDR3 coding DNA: TGTGCCAGCAGCGACTATGGCTACACCTTC.

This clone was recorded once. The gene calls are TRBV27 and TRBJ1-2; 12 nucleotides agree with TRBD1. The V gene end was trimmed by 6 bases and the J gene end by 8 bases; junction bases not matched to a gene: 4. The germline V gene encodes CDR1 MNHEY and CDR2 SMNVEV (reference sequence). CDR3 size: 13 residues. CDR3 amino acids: CASSQGTGGGYTF. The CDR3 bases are TGTGCCAGCAGCCAAGGGACAGGGGGCGGCTACACCTTC.

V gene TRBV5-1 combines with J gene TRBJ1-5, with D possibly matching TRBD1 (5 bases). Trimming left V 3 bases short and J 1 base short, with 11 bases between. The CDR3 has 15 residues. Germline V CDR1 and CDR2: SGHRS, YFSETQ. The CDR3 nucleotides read TGCGCCAGCAGCTGGGGGACGGGCAGCAATCAGCCCCAGCATTTT. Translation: CASSWGTGSNQPQHF. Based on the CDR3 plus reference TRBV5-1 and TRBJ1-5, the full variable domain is KAGVTQTPRYLIKTRGQQVTLSCSPISGHRSVSWYQQTPGQGLQFLFEYFSETQRNKGNFPGRFSGRQFSNSRSEMNVSTLELGDSALYLCASSWGTGSNQPQHFGDGTRLSIL.